The subject of this entry is one T cell receptor beta chain. The data are from a study of cytomegalovirus exposure and HLA in healthy donors. The germline V gene has CDR1 SGHAT and CDR2 FQDESV (reference sequence). V dropped 5 bases and J dropped 9 bases, with 23 bases sitting between them. The CDR3 has 16 amino acids. Amplification used 60 Vbeta primers and 13 Jbeta primers. Profiled with immunoSEQ multiplex PCR; TCRdb holds only in-frame clones, not every one. Of about 270,000 clones listed, more than 55% were seen once; the top ten hold around 2.3%. Sequenced input: PBMCs. The origin of this receptor is a female donor in good health and CMV-seronegative. V gene TRBV11-1 combines with J gene TRBJ2-1, with D possibly TRBD1 on 5 matching bases. CDR3 in amino acids: CASSPRQSPRVAEQFF. Written as DNA, the CDR3 is TGTGCCAGCAGCCCCCGACAGTCCCCCCGGGTAGCTGAGCAGTTCTTC.